This passage covers 2 T cell receptor beta chains from one sample sequenced in a study of neurological immune-mediated disorders. TCRdb used MiXCR to reprocess the 5' RACE reads, holding one entry per CDR3 protein. The sample has some 43,000 distinct CDR3 sequences; 2.5% are singletons. The source material was PBMCs. The source of these receptors is a man aged 25 to 45 with multiple sclerosis.

This clonotype was counted at least ten times. The V and J genes are TRBV24-1 and TRBJ2-1; TRBD2 matches 7 bases. Germline CDR1 KGHDR, CDR2 SFDVKD. The CDR3 loop spans 14 amino acids. V lost 4 bases to trimming and J lost 8 bases; unmatched junction nucleotides: 7. The CDR3 reads CATSERTRKDEQFF. In nucleotides, the CDR3 is TGTGCCACCAGTGAACGGACTAGGAAAGATGAGCAGTTCTTC.

This clonotype was observed a handful of times. The chain recombines TRBV10-1 with TRBJ1-2; D might be TRBD1 (5 bases). CDR3 size: 14 residues. Germline CDR1 and CDR2: WNHNN and SYGVQD (reference sequence). Trimming took 5 bases from V and 4 from J, leaving 14 bases between them. DNA for the CDR3: TGCGCCAGCAGTTATGACAGTAATCCCTATGGCTACACCTTC. Translating it yields CASSYDSNPYGYTF.